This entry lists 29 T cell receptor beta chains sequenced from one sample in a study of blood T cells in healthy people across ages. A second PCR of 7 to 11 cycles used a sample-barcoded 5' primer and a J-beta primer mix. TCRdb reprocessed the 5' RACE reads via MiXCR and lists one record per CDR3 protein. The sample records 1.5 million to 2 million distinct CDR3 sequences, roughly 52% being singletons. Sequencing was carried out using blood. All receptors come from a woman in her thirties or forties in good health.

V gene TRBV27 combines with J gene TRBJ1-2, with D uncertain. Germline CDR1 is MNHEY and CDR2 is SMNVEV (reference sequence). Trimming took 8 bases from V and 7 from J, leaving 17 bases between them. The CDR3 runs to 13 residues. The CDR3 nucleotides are TGTGCCAGCCCTTGCGATGCCTGGGGTGGCTACACCTTC. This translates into CASPCDAWGGYTF.

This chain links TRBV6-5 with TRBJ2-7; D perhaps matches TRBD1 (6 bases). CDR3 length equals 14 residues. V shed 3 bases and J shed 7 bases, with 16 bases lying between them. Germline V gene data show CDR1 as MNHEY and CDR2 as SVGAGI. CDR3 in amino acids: CASSYVQGLQEQYF. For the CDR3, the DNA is TGTGCCAGCAGTTATGTTCAGGGGCTACAGGAGCAGTACTTC.

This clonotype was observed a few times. The CDR3 DNA reads TGTGTATCACAGGGGCCCAACAAGACCCAGTACTTC. Amino acids: CVSQGPNKTQYF. V and J are TRBV12-3 or TRBV12-4 and TRBJ2-5, with TRBD1 identical over 7 bases. The CDR3 consists of 12 residues.

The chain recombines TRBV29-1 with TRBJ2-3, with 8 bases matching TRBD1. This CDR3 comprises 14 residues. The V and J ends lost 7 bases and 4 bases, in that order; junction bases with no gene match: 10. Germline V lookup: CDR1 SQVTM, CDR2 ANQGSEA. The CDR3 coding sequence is TGCAGCGGACGACAGGGGATTGGCGCAGATACGCAGTATTTT. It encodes CSGRQGIGADTQYF.

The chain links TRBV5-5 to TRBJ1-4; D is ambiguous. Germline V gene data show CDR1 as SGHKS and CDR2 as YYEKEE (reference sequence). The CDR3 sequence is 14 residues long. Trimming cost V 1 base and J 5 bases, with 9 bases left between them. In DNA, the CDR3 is TGTGCCAGCAGCTTGCACAGCCTCAATGAAAAACTGTTTTTT. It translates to CASSLHSLNEKLFF. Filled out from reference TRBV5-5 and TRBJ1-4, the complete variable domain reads DAGVTQSPTHLIKTRGQQVTLRCSPISGHKSVSWYQQVLGQGPQFIFQYYEKEERGRGNFPDRFSARQFPNYSSELNVNALLLGDSALYLCASSLHSLNEKLFFGSGTQLSVL.

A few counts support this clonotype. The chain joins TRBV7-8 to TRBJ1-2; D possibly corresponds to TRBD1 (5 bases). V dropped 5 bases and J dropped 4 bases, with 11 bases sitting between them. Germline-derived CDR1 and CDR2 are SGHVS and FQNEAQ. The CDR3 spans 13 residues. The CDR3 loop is CASSGGRSYGYTF. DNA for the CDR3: TGTGCCAGCAGCGGGGGACGCAGCTATGGCTACACCTTC.

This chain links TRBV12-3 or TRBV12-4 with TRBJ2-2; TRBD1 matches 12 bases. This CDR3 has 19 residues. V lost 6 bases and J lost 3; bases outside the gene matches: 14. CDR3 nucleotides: TGTGCCAGCAGGACTGACGGTGGGACAGGGGGCGGATACACCGGGGAGCTGTTTTTT. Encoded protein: CASRTDGGTGGGYTGELFF.

The CDR3 region is CASSLETGAGYTF. The CDR3 nucleotides read TGTGCCAGCAGCTTAGAGACAGGGGCCGGCTACACCTTC. The gene calls are TRBV7-8 and TRBJ1-2; 8 bases map to TRBD1. CDR3 length equals 13 residues. Trimming removed 1 base from V and 8 bases from J; junction bases left unmatched: 3. Germline V gene data show CDR1 as SGHVS and CDR2 as FQNEAQ. Full variable domain (outside the CDR3, taken from reference TRBV7-8 and TRBJ1-2): GAGVSQSPRYKVAKRGQDVALRCDPISGHVSLFWYQQALGQGPEFLTYFQNEAQLDKSGLPSDRFFAERPEGSVSTLKIQRTQQEDSAVYLCASSLETGAGYTFGSGTRLTVV.

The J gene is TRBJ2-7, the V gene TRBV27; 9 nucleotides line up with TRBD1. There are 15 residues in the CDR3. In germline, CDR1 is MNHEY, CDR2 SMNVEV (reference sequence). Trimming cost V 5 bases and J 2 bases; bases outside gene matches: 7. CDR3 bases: TGTGCCAGCAGTCCTGACAGGGGGAACACCTACGAGCAGTACTTC. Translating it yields CASSPDRGNTYEQYF.

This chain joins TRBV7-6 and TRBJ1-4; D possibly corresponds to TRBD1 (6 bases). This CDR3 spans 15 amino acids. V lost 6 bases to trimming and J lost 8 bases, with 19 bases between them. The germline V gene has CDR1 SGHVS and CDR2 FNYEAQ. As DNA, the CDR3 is TGTGCCAGCAGTACCAGACGGGGGCGTGGGGAAAAACTGTTTTTT. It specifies CASSTRRGRGEKLFF.

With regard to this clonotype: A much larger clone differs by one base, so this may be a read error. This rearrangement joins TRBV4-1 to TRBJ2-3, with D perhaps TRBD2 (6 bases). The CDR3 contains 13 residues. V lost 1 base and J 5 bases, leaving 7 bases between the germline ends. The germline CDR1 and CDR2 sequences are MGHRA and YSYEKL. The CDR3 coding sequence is TGCGCCAGCAGCCAAGGGGAGGAAGATACGCAGTATTTT. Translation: CASSQGEEDTQYF.

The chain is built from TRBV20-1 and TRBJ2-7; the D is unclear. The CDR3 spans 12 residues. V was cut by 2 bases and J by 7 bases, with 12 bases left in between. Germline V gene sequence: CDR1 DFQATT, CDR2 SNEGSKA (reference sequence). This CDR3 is CSARSVSGEQYF. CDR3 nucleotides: TGCAGTGCTAGATCCGTCTCTGGAGAGCAGTACTTC.

The CDR3 region is CSAKKGNCEQYF. The CDR3 region has the DNA TGCAGTGCTAAAAAGGGCAACTGCGAGCAGTACTTC. This chain connects TRBV20-1 to TRBJ2-7; D call uncertain. CDR3 length: 12 amino acids. CDR1 is DFQATT, CDR2 SNEGSKA, per germline (reference sequence). The V end lost 4 bases, the J end lost 6 bases, and 13 bases lay between the germline ends.

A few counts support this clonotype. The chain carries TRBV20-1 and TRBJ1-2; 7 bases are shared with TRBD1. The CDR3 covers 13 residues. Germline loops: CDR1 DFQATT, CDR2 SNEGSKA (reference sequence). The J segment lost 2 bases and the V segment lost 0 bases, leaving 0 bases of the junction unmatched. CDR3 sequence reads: CSAREGQNYGYTF. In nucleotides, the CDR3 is TGCAGTGCTAGAGAGGGACAGAACTATGGCTACACCTTC.

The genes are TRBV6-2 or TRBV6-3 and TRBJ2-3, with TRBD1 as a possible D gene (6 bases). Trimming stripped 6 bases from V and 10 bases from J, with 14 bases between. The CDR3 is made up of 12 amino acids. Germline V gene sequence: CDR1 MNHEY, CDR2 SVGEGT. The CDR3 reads CASSSGQSSQYF. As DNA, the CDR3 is TGTGCCAGCAGCTCGGGACAATCCTCGCAGTATTTT.

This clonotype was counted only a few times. The CDR3 region has the DNA TGTGCCAGCAGCTTTTATACGTTAGGACTAGCGGGGGGTACAGATACGCAGTATTTT. This codes for CASSFYTLGLAGGTDTQYF. The gene calls are TRBV7-2 and TRBJ2-3; TRBD2 agrees at 14 bases. The CDR3 consists of 19 residues. The ends lost 3 bases at V and 3 bases at J; junction bases unmatched: 11. Germline-derived CDR1 and CDR2 are SGHTA and FQGNSA. Drawing the rest from reference TRBV7-2 and TRBJ2-3, the complete variable domain is GAGVSQSPSNKVTEKGKDVELRCDPISGHTALYWYRQSLGQGLEFLIYFQGNSAPDKSGLPSDRFSAERTGGSVSTLTIQRTQQEDSAVYLCASSFYTLGLAGGTDTQYFGPGTRLTVL.

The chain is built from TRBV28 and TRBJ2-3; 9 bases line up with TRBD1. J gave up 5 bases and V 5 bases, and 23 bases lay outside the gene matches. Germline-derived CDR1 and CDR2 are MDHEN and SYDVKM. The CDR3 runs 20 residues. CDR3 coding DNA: TGTGCCAGCAGTCCATCACTACCAATCCCGGGACAGGGACTCGTAGATACGCAGTATTTT. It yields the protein CASSPSLPIPGQGLVDTQYF.

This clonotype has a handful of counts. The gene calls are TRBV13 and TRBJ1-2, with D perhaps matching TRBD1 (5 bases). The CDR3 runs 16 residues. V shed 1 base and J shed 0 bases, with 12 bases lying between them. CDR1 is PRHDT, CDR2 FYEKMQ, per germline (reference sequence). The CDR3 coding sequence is TGTGCCAGCAGCTTAGTCAGGGAAGGGGCTAACTATGGCTACACCTTC. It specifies CASSLVREGANYGYTF.

CDR3 nucleotide sequence: TGTGCCAGCAGGCCCCGTGCGTCGTCTGGTAACAATGAGCAGTTCTTC. Protein: CASRPRASSGNNEQFF. The chain recombines TRBV6-5 with TRBJ2-1; D unresolved. Germline V lookup: CDR1 MNHEY, CDR2 SVGAGI. The CDR3 consists of 16 residues. Trimming pared 6 bases from V and 5 bases from J, leaving 20 bases between.

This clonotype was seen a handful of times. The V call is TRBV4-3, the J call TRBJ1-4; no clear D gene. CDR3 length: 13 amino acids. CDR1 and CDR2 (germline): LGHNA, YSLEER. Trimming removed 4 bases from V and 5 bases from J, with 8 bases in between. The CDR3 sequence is CASSRGINEKLFF. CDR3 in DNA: TGCGCCAGCAGCCGAGGGATAAATGAAAAACTGTTTTTT.

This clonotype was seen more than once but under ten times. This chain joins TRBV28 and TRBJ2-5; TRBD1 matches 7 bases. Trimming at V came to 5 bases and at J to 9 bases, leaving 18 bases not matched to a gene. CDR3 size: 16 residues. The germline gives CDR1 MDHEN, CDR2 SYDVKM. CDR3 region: CASSGEGGRNKRPQYF. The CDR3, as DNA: TGTGCCAGCAGTGGGGAAGGGGGCCGGAACAAGAGACCCCAGTACTTC.

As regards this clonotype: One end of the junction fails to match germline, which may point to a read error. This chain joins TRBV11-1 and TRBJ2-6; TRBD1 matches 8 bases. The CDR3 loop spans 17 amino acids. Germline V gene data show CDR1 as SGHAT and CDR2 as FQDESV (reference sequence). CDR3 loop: CAGSSGQGLSGANVLTF. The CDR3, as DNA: TGTGCCGGCAGCTCCGGACAGGGTTTATCTGGGGCCAACGTCCTGACTTTC.

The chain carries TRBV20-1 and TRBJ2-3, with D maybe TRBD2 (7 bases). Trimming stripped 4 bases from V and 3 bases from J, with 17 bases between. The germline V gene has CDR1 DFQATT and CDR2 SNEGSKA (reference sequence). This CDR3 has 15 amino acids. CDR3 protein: CSANNRGAKTDTQYF. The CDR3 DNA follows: TGCAGTGCTAACAACCGGGGGGCGAAGACAGATACGCAGTATTTT.

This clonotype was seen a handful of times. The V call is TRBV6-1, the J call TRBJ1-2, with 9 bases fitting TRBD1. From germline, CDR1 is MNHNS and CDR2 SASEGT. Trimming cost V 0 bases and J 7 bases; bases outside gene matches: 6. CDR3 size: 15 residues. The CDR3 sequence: CASSEAGQGLSGYTF. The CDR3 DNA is TGTGCCAGCAGTGAAGCGGGACAGGGTCTAAGTGGCTACACCTTC.

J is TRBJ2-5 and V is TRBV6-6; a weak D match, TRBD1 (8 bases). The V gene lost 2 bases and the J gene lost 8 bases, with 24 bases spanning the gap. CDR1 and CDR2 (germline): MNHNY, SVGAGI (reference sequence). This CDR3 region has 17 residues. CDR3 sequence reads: CASSYPPGGQGMQTQYF. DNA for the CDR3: TGTGCCAGCAGTTACCCGCCGGGAGGACAGGGTATGCAAACCCAGTACTTC.

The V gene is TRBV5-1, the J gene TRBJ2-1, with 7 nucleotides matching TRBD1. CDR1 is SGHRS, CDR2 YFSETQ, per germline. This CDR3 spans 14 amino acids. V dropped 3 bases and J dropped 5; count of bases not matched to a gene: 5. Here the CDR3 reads CASSWGQRDNEQFF. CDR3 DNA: TGCGCCAGCAGCTGGGGACAGAGGGACAATGAGCAGTTCTTC.

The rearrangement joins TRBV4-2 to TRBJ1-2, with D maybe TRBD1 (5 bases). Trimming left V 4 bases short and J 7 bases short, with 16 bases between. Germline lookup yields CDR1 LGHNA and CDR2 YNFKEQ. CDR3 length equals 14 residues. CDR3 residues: CASSPALTDPGYTF. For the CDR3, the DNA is TGTGCCAGCAGCCCAGCTTTGACAGACCCTGGCTACACCTTC.

DNA of the CDR3: TGTGCCAGCAGTCAAACCAGGGGTTTCTGGGATGGCTACACCTTC. Its protein is CASSQTRGFWDGYTF. The chain recombines TRBV28 with TRBJ1-2; possibly TRBD1 for D (6 bases). The germline gives CDR1 MDHEN, CDR2 SYDVKM. The V end lost 5 bases, the J end lost 6 bases, and 19 bases lay between the germline ends. This CDR3 contains 15 residues.

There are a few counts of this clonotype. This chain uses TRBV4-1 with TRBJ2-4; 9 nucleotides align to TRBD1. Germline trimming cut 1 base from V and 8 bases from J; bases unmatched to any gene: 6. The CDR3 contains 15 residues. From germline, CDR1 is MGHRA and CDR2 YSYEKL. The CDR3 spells CASSQGYRGLDIQYF. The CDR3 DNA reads TGCGCCAGCAGCCAAGGGTACAGGGGGCTAGACATTCAGTACTTC.